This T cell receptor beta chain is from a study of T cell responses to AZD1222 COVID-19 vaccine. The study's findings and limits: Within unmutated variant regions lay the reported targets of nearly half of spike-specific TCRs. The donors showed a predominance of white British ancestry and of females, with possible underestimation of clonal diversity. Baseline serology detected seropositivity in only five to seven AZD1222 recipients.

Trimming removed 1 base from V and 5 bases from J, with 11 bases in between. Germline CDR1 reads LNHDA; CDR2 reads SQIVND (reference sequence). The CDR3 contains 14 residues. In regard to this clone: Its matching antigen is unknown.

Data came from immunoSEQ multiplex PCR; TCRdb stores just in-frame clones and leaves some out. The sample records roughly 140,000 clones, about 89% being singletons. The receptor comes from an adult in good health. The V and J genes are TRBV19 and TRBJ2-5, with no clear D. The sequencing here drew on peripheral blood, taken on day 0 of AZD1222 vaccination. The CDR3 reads CASSIVGGFETQYF. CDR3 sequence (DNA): TGTGCCAGTAGTATAGTGGGTGGATTCGAGACCCAGTACTTC.